Listed here are 26 T cell receptor beta chains from one sample, sequenced in a study of PD-1 blockade in mismatch repair-deficient tumors. Sequencing was performed with immunoSEQ multiplex PCR; in TCRdb, only in-frame clones are kept and a portion is missing. The profile shows 100,000 to 150,000 clones, roughly 86% of them singletons. Material: peripheral blood, obtained roughly 70 weeks after starting pembrolizumab. The receptor source for this set is an adult with mismatch repair-deficient cancer.

V gene TRBV30 combines with J gene TRBJ1-3, with D unresolved. Germline V gene lookup returns CDR1 GTSNPN and CDR2 SVGIG (reference sequence). The CDR3 extends over 18 amino acids. Trimming stripped 1 base from V and 0 bases from J, with 19 bases between. This chain's CDR3 is CAWSDLIPRALSGNTIYF. For the CDR3, the DNA is TGTGCCTGGAGTGATTTAATCCCGCGAGCCCTCTCTGGAAACACCATATATTTT.

The CDR3 sequence: CASRAPGQGGAFF. The CDR3 DNA follows: TGTGCCAGCAGAGCACCGGGACAGGGGGGCGCTTTCTTT. The gene calls are TRBV7-9 and TRBJ1-1; the match to TRBD1 covers 11 bases. Losses at the gene ends were 6 bases for V and 11 bases for J; bases not matched to a gene: 8. CDR1 SEHNR and CDR2 FQNEAQ come from the germline V gene (reference sequence). This CDR3 region has 13 residues.

The rearrangement links TRBV29-1 to TRBJ2-1; 7 nucleotides align to TRBD1. From germline, CDR1 is SQVTM and CDR2 ANQGSEA. CDR3 length equals 16 residues. The J segment lost 5 bases and the V segment lost 6 bases, leaving 16 bases of the junction unmatched. The CDR3: CSVGPNPTGTDNEQFF. CDR3 coding DNA: TGCAGCGTAGGCCCCAACCCAACCGGGACAGACAATGAGCAGTTCTTC.

This CDR3 reads CASSNDGTYEQYF. The DNA of the CDR3 is TGTGCCAGCAGTAACGACGGGACTTACGAGCAGTACTTC. This chain links TRBV6-5 with TRBJ2-7; D possibly corresponds to TRBD2 (6 bases). Germline CDR1 and CDR2: MNHEY and SVGAGI. The length of the CDR3 is 13 residues. V shed 5 bases and J shed 4 bases, with 12 bases lying between them.

DNA of the CDR3: TGTGCCAGCAGCTTAGATCTAGTCTCGGCAGATACGCAGTATTTT. It specifies CASSLDLVSADTQYF. The chain joins TRBV11-2 to TRBJ2-3, with no clear D. The CDR3 totals 15 residues. V lost 0 bases and J 4 bases, leaving 11 bases between the germline ends. The germline V gene has CDR1 SGHAT and CDR2 FQNNGV.

The rearrangement uses TRBV19 and TRBJ1-5; 7 bases align to TRBD1. The CDR3 loop spans 13 amino acids. In germline, CDR1 is LNHDA, CDR2 SQIVND (reference sequence). With 5 bases clipped from V and 7 bases from J, the junction kept 5 bases outside the gene matches. CDR3 DNA: TGTGCCAGTAGTGACAGGGTACCCCAGCCCCAGCATTTT. Translation gives CASSDRVPQPQHF.

The rearrangement uses TRBV5-8 and TRBJ2-1; D remains unclear. This CDR3 is built from 13 residues. Between the trimmed V and J ends, which lost 2 bases and 6 bases, there was a span of 9 bases. The germline CDR1 and CDR2 sequences are SGHTS and YDEGEE. This chain's CDR3 is CASSFLPPNEQFF. In nucleotides, the CDR3 is TGTGCCAGCAGCTTCCTCCCTCCCAATGAGCAGTTCTTC.

The chain links TRBV5-4 to TRBJ2-2; D may be TRBD1 (5 bases). V gave up 0 bases and J gave up 0 bases, with 9 bases separating them. The CDR3 is made up of 16 amino acids. Germline-derived CDR1 and CDR2 are SGHNT and YYREEE (reference sequence). CDR3 loop: CASSLGGRANTGELFF. The CDR3, as DNA: TGTGCCAGCAGCTTGGGGGGCCGGGCGAACACCGGGGAGCTGTTTTTT.

This chain uses TRBV7-2 with TRBJ2-1, with D possibly called TRBD1 or TRBD2 (6 bases each). Trimming took 4 bases from V and 3 from J, leaving 16 bases between them. Germline-derived CDR1 and CDR2 are SGHTA and FQGNSA. The CDR3 has 16 residues. The CDR3 DNA is TGTGCCAGCAGCTGGTTAGGCAGGGGACTCTACAATGAGCAGTTCTTC. Protein product: CASSWLGRGLYNEQFF.

This chain joins TRBV19 and TRBJ2-7; D assignment may be TRBD1 or TRBD2 (5 bases each). CDR3 length equals 15 residues. In germline, CDR1 is LNHDA, CDR2 SQIVND (reference sequence). V was pared by 5 bases and J by 5 bases, with 19 bases between. The CDR3 sequence: CASSPTQGVGNEQYF. The CDR3 DNA is TGTGCCAGTAGTCCGACCCAGGGAGTGGGGAACGAGCAGTACTTC.

The chain uses TRBV30 and TRBJ2-1, with D possibly matching TRBD2 (5 bases). This CDR3 is built from 11 residues. The V end was cut by 1 base, the J end by 9 bases, with 7 bases between. Germline lookup yields CDR1 GTSNPN and CDR2 SVGIG (reference sequence). This CDR3 is CAWSGAGEQFF. CDR3 nucleotide sequence: TGTGCCTGGAGTGGCGCGGGTGAGCAGTTCTTC.

The sample holds one count of this clone. The CDR3: CASSYSAGAYEQYF. CDR3 DNA sequence: TGTGCCAGCAGTTACTCTGCGGGGGCCTACGAGCAGTACTTC. The chain links TRBV6-6 to TRBJ2-7, with 7 bases aligning to TRBD2. Germline CDR1 reads MNHNY; CDR2 reads SVGAGI (reference sequence). J lost 2 bases, V lost 0 bases, and 1 base had no gene match. CDR3 length: 14 amino acids.

This rearrangement joins TRBV13 to TRBJ2-1; D is possibly TRBD2 (6 bases). Germline V gives CDR1 PRHDT, CDR2 FYEKMQ (reference sequence). The CDR3 has 16 amino acids. V was pared by 4 bases and J by 6 bases, with 19 bases between. CDR3 sequence (DNA): TGTGCCAGCAGCTCCCTGGCAGGAGGGCCGGGCAATGAGCAGTTCTTC. Its protein product is CASSSLAGGPGNEQFF.

The V call is TRBV7-2, the J call TRBJ1-5; 7 positions match TRBD1. The CDR3 has 15 amino acids. J gave up 5 bases and V 2 bases, and 6 bases lay outside the gene matches. Germline assignment: CDR1 SGHTA and CDR2 FQGNSA. The CDR3 spells CASSLSVQGYQPQHF. Written as DNA, the CDR3 is TGTGCCAGCAGCTTATCAGTACAGGGGTATCAGCCCCAGCATTTT.

This sequence joins TRBV7-8 and TRBJ2-5; 14 bases are a match to TRBD2. This CDR3 region has 15 residues. CDR1 and CDR2 (germline): SGHVS, FQNEAQ. J gave up 5 bases and V 1 base, and 0 bases lay outside the gene matches. The CDR3 region has the DNA TGTGCCAGCAGCTTAGGGACTAGCGGGAGGGAGACCCAGTACTTC. It yields the protein CASSLGTSGRETQYF.

CDR3 residues: CASSLAGKTDTQYF. CDR3 bases: TGTGCCAGCAGCCTAGCGGGAAAGACAGATACGCAGTATTTT. The chain couples TRBV9 to TRBJ2-3; TRBD2 agrees at 9 bases. With 4 bases clipped from V and 3 bases from J, the junction kept 3 bases outside the gene matches. This CDR3 region has 14 residues. CDR1 SGDLS and CDR2 YYNGEE come from the germline V gene.

V usage is TRBV19 and J usage is TRBJ2-7; tentative D call: TRBD2 (6 bases). Germline-derived CDR1 and CDR2 are LNHDA and SQIVND (reference sequence). The CDR3 totals 15 residues. The ends were cut back, 5 bases at V and 2 bases at J, with 16 bases in the middle. In nucleotides, the CDR3 is TGTGCCAGTAGTTGGGGACTTCTCCCAACCTACGAGCAGTACTTC. Its protein is CASSWGLLPTYEQYF.

Only a few counts were recorded for this clone. The chain is built from TRBV30 and TRBJ2-7; D remains unclear. Trimming stripped 2 bases from V and 3 bases from J, with 5 bases between. CDR1 and CDR2 (germline): GTSNPN, SVGIG (reference sequence). The length of the CDR3 is 11 residues. The CDR3 loop is CAWSPDYEQYF. For the CDR3, the DNA is TGTGCCTGGAGTCCGGACTACGAGCAGTACTTC.

The genes are TRBV6-5 and TRBJ2-1; tentatively, D is TRBD1 (6 bases). The CDR3 consists of 14 residues. The ends were cut back, 6 bases at V and 9 bases at J, with 18 bases in the middle. The germline gives CDR1 MNHEY, CDR2 SVGAGI. The CDR3 protein is CASSPFQGISEQFF. In DNA, the CDR3 is TGTGCCAGCAGCCCCTTTCAGGGGATCAGTGAGCAGTTCTTC.

The rearrangement uses TRBV19 and TRBJ1-1; D possibly corresponds to TRBD1 (5 bases). V shed 2 bases and J shed 3 bases, with 7 bases lying between them. Germline CDR1 is LNHDA and CDR2 is SQIVND (reference sequence). This CDR3 has 13 amino acids. In nucleotides, the CDR3 is TGTGCCAGTAGTATAAGGGGTCACACTGAAGCTTTCTTT. This encodes CASSIRGHTEAFF.

The rearrangement joins TRBV2 to TRBJ2-5; TRBD1 aligns across 9 bases. V was clipped by 5 bases and J by 1 base; unmatched bases: 2. This CDR3 has 14 residues. The V gene's germline CDR1 is SNHLY and CDR2 FYNNEI. Here the CDR3 DNA reads TGTGCCAGCAGTCTGGACAGGGGCCAAGAGACCCAGTACTTC. Its protein is CASSLDRGQETQYF.

This clone was observed a handful of times. This rearrangement joins TRBV30 to TRBJ1-2; no firm D call. Per the germline V gene, CDR1 is GTSNPN and CDR2 is SVGIG (reference sequence). The V gene lost 6 bases and the J gene lost 4 bases, with 9 bases spanning the gap. The CDR3 consists of 11 residues. The CDR3 bases are TGTGCCTGCCGGATGGGCTATGGCTACACCTTC. Encoded protein: CACRMGYGYTF.

This chain's CDR3 is CASSQGTTGPYEQYF. For the CDR3, the DNA is TGCGCCAGCAGCCAAGGGACAACCGGCCCCTACGAGCAGTACTTC. The genes are TRBV4-3 and TRBJ2-7; a possible D gene is TRBD1 (5 bases). This CDR3 is 15 amino acids long. With 1 base removed from V and 2 bases from J, the gap between germline ends came to 12 bases. Germline lookup yields CDR1 LGHNA and CDR2 YSLEER.

The V call is TRBV19, the J call TRBJ2-2; D gene unclear. V lost 2 bases, J lost 1 base, and 17 bases lay in between. CDR1 is LNHDA and CDR2 is SQIVND in the germline V gene (reference sequence). The CDR3 runs to 18 residues. DNA of the CDR3: TGTGCCAGTAGTATACACACCAGAAGAGACCAGAACACCGGGGAGCTGTTTTTT. It is translated as CASSIHTRRDQNTGELFF.

This chain uses TRBV4-1 with TRBJ1-1; D possibly corresponds to TRBD1 (5 bases). The germline V and J ends were trimmed by 7 bases and 1 base, with 16 bases remaining between them. CDR3 length equals 15 residues. Germline-derived CDR1 and CDR2 are MGHRA and YSYEKL. In nucleotides, the CDR3 is TGCGCCAGCACACTAGGAGGAACAGGGAACACTGAAGCTTTCTTT. This encodes CASTLGGTGNTEAFF.

V and J are TRBV29-1 and TRBJ2-7; D assignment may be TRBD1 or TRBD2 (5 bases each). Trimming removed 7 bases from V and 6 bases from J, with 13 bases in between. The CDR3 is 11 residues long. In germline, CDR1 is SQVTM, CDR2 ANQGSEA. The CDR3 bases are TGCAGCGCCGCGTTGGGGGTCGAGCAGTACTTC. Its protein product is CSAALGVEQYF.